One and the same sample provided the 3 T cell receptor beta chains below, sequenced in a study of blood T cell repertoires in COVID-19. The assay was immunoSEQ multiplex PCR, and TCRdb's table has in-frame clones only and misses some. The repertoire includes roughly 130,000 clones, about 80% of them detected once, and under 9.5% sits in the top ten. Material: PBMCs or T cells enriched from blood (not recorded which). The receptors were sampled from a man aged 50 or older who had recovered from COVID-19.

This chain uses TRBV29-1 with TRBJ2-1; perhaps TRBD2 as D (5 bases). This CDR3 spans 14 amino acids. Per the germline V gene, CDR1 is SQVTM and CDR2 is ANQGSEA. The germline V and J ends were trimmed by 7 bases and 4 bases, with 17 bases remaining between them. CDR3 in amino acids: CSAGRVGYYNEQFF. The CDR3 DNA sequence: TGCAGCGCTGGGAGAGTAGGGTATTACAATGAGCAGTTCTTC.

The rearrangement uses TRBV7-9 and TRBJ2-3; 9 positions agree with TRBD1. After removal of 2 bases from V and 2 bases from J, the junction contained 5 bases not matched to a gene. This CDR3 is 16 amino acids long. The V gene's germline CDR1 is SEHNR and CDR2 FQNEAQ (reference sequence). The CDR3 protein is CASSLRTGGFTDTQYF. The CDR3 DNA is TGTGCCAGCAGCTTACGAACAGGGGGCTTCACAGATACGCAGTATTTT. Variable domain in full (rest from reference TRBV7-9 and TRBJ2-3): DTGVSQNPRHKITKRGQNVTFRCDPISEHNRLYWYRQTLGQGPEFLTYFQNEAQLEKSRLLSDRFSAERPKGSFSTLEIQRTEQGDSAMYLCASSLRTGGFTDTQYFGPGTRLTVL.

The chain carries TRBV6-1 and TRBJ2-7; possibly TRBD1 for D (6 bases). Germline assignment: CDR1 MNHNS and CDR2 SASEGT. CDR3 length: 14 amino acids. Between the trimmed V and J ends, which lost 2 bases and 2 bases, there was a span of 10 bases. CDR3 residues: CASSEMGAAYEQYF. The CDR3, as DNA: TGTGCCAGCAGTGAAATGGGGGCGGCCTACGAGCAGTACTTC.